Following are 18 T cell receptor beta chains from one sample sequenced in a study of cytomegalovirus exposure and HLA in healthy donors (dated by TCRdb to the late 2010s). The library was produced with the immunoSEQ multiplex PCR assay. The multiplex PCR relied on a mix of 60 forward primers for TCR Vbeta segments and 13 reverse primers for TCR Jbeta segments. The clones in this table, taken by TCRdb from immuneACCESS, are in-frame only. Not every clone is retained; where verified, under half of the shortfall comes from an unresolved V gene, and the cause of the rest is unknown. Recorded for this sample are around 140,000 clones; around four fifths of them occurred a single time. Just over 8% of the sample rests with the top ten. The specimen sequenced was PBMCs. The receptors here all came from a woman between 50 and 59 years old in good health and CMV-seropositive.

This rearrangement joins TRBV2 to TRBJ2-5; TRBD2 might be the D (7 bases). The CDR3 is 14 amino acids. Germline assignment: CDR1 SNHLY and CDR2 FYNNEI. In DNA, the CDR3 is TGTGTAACGATTTTGGGGGGGACACAAGAGACCCAGTACTTC. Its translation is CVTILGGTQETQYF. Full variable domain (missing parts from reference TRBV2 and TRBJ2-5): EPEVTQTPSHQVTQMGQEVILRCVPISNHLYFYWYRQILGQKVEFLVSFYNNEISEKSEIFDDQFSVERPDGSNFTLKIRSTKLEDSAMYFCVTILGGTQETQYFGPGTRLLVL.

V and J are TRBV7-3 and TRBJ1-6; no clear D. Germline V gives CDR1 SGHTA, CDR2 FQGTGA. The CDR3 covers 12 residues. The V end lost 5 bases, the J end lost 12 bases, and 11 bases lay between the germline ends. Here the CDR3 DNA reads TGTGCCAGCAGCGGACTCTTTCAACCCCTCCACTTT. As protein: CASSGLFQPLHF. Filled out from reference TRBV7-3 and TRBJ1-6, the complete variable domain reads GAGVSQTPSNKVTEKGKYVELRCDPISGHTALYWYRQSLGQGPEFLIYFQGTGAADDSGLPNDRFFAVRPEGSVSTLKIQRTERGDSAVYLCASSGLFQPLHFGNGTRLTVT.

For the CDR3, the DNA is TGTGCCAGCGGACAGCCGAACACTGAAGCTTTCTTT. It specifies CASGQPNTEAFF. This chain links TRBV2 with TRBJ1-1; D may be TRBD1 (6 bases). The CDR3 consists of 12 residues. Trimming shortened V by 8 bases and J by 1 base, and 8 bases separated the two germline ends. From germline, CDR1 is SNHLY and CDR2 FYNNEI. The full variable domain, its missing parts supplied by reference TRBV2 and TRBJ1-1, is EPEVTQTPSHQVTQMGQEVILRCVPISNHLYFYWYRQILGQKVEFLVSFYNNEISEKSEIFDDQFSVERPDGSNFTLKIRSTKLEDSAMYFCASGQPNTEAFFGQGTRLTVV.

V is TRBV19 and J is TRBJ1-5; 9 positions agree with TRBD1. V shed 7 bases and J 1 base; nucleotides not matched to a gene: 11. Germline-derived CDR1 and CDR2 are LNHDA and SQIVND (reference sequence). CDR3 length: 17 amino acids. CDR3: CASTYITGTGSNQPQHF. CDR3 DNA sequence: TGTGCCAGTACCTACATCACCGGGACAGGGAGCAATCAGCCCCAGCATTTT.

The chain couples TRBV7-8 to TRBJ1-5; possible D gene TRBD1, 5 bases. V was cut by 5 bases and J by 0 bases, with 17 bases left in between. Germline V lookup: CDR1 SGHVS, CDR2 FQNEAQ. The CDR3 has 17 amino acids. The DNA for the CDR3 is TGTGCCAGCAGCCCGCTCAGGGCCCGATATAGCAATCAGCCCCAGCATTTT. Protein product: CASSPLRARYSNQPQHF.

CDR3 in amino acids: CASSSRPGTSGGAVTQYF. CDR3 DNA: TGCGCCAGCAGCTCACGTCCCGGGACTAGCGGGGGGGCCGTAACGCAGTATTTT. The chain links TRBV5-1 to TRBJ2-3; TRBD2 agrees at 16 bases. The V segment lost 3 bases and the J segment 9 bases; nucleotides outside the gene matches: 13. CDR3 length equals 18 residues. Per the germline V gene, CDR1 is SGHRS and CDR2 is YFSETQ.

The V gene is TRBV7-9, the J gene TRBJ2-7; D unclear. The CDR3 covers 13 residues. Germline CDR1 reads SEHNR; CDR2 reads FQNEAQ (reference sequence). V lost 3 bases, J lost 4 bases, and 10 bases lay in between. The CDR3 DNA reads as TGTGCCAGCAGCTTTTTAGCCGGGTACGAGCAGTACTTC. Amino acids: CASSFLAGYEQYF.

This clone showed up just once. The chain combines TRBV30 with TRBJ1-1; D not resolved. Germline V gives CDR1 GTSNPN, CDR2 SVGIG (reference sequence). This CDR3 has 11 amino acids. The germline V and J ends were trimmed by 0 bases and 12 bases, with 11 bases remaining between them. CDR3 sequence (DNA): TGTGCCTGGAGTGTATACGGTGAGTCTTTCTTT. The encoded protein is CAWSVYGESFF. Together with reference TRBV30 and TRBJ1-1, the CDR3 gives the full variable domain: SQTIHQWPATLVQPVGSPLSLECTVEGTSNPNLYWYRQAAGRGLQLLFYSVGIGQISSEVPQNLSASRPQDRQFILSSKKLLLSDSGFYLCAWSVYGESFFGQGTRLTVV.

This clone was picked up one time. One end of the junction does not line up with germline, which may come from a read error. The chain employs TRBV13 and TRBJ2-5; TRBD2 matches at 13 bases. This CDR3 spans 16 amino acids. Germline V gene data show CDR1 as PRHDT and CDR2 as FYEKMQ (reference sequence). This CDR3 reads CASRLGLAGDQETQYF. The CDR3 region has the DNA TGTGCCAGCAGATTAGGACTAGCGGGGGATCAAGAGACCCAGTACTTC. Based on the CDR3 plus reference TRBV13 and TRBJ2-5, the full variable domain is AAGVIQSPRHLIKEKRETATLKCYPIPRHDTVYWYQQGPGQDPQFLISFYEKMQSDKGSIPDRFSAQQFSDYHSELNMSSLELGDSALYFCASRLGLAGDQETQYFGPGTRLLVL.

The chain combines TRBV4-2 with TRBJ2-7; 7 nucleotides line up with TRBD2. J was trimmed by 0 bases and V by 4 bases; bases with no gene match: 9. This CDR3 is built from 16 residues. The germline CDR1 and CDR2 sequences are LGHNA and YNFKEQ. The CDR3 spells CASSLEDGGSSYEQYF. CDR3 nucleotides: TGTGCCAGCAGCCTAGAAGACGGCGGGAGCTCCTACGAGCAGTACTTC.

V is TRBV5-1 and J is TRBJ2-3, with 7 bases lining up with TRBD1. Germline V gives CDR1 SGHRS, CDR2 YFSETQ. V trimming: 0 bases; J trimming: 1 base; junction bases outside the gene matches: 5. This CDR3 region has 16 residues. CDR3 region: CASSLVRDSGTDTQYF. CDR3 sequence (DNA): TGCGCCAGCAGCTTGGTGAGGGACAGCGGCACAGATACGCAGTATTTT.

Here the CDR3 DNA reads TGTGCCAGCAGTGAACGGACAGGGGGAGATTCACCCCTCCACTTT. It specifies CASSERTGGDSPLHF. The V and J genes are TRBV2 and TRBJ1-6; TRBD1 matches 10 bases. In germline, CDR1 is SNHLY, CDR2 FYNNEI. The CDR3 runs 15 residues. V shed 2 bases and J 8 bases; nucleotides not matched to a gene: 3.

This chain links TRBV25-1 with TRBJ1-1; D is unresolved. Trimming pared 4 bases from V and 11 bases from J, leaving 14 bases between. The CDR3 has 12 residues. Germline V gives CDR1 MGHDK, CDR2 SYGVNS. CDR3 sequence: CASSVGGIRAFF. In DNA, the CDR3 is TGTGCCAGCAGTGTTGGAGGGATTAGGGCTTTCTTT.

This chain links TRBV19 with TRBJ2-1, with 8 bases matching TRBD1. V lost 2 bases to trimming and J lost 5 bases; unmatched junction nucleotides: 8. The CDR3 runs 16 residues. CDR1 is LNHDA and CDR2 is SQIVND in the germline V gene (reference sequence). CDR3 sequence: CASSIRTGIINNEQFF. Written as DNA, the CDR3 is TGTGCCAGTAGTATACGGACAGGGATTATCAACAATGAGCAGTTCTTC.

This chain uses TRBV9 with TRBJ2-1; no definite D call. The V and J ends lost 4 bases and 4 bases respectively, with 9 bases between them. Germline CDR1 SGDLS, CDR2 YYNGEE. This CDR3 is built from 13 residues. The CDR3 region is CASSPRQYNEQFF. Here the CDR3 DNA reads TGTGCCAGCAGCCCACGACAATACAATGAGCAGTTCTTC.

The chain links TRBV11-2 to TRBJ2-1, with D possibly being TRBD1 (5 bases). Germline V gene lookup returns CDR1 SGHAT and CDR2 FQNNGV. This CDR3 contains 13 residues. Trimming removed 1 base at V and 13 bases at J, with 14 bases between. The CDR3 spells CASSLGAPRGQFF. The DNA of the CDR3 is TGTGCCAGCAGCTTAGGGGCCCCTAGGGGACAGTTCTTC.

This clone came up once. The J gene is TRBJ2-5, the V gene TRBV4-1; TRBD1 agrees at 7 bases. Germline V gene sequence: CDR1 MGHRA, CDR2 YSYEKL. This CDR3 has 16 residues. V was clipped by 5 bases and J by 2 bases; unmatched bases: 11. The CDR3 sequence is CASSAGTAAPQETQYF. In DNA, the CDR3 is TGCGCCAGCAGCGCCGGGACAGCCGCCCCACAAGAGACCCAGTACTTC.

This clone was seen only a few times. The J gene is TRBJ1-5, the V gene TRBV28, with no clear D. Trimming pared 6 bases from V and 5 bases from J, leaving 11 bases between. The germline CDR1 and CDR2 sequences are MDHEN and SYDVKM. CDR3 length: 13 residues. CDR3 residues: CASRPDSYQPQHF. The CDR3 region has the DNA TGTGCCAGCAGGCCTGACTCTTATCAGCCCCAGCATTTT.